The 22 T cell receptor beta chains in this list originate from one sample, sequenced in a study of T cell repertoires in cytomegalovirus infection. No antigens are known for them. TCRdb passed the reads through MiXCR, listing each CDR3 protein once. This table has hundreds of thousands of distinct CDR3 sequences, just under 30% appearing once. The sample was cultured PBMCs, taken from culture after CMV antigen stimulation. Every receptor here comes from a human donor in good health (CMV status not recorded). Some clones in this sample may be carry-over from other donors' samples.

CDR3 nucleotide sequence: TGTGCCAGCAGTTACTCGATCGCCCGAAGCTACGAGCAGTACTTC. This encodes CASSYSIARSYEQYF. The chain joins TRBV6-5 to TRBJ2-7; D gene uncertain. CDR3 length: 15 amino acids. The ends were cut back, 0 bases at V and 3 bases at J, with 12 bases in the middle. Germline V gene lookup returns CDR1 MNHEY and CDR2 SVGAGI.

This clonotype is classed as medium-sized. The CDR3 loop reads CASSLAAGGITEAFF. The DNA for the CDR3 is TGTGCCAGCAGCTTAGCAGCAGGGGGCATAACTGAAGCTTTCTTT. This rearrangement joins TRBV7-8 to TRBJ1-1, with 8 bases aligning to TRBD1. The CDR3 contains 15 residues. Trimming cost V 0 bases and J 5 bases; bases outside gene matches: 5. Germline V lookup: CDR1 SGHVS, CDR2 FQNEAQ.

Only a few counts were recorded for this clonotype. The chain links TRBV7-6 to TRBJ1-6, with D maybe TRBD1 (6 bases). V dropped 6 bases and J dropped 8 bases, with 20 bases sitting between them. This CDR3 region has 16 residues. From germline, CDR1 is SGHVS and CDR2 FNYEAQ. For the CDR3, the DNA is TGTGCCAGCAGTCCCCGGGGGGCGGAAAACTATTCACCCCTCCACTTT. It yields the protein CASSPRGAENYSPLHF.

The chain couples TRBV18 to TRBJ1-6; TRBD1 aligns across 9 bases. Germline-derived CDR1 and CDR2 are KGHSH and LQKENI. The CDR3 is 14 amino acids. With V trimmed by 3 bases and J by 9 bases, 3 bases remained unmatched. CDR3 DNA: TGTGCCAGCTCACCGGACAGGGGAGGTTCACCCCTCCACTTT. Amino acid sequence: CASSPDRGGSPLHF.

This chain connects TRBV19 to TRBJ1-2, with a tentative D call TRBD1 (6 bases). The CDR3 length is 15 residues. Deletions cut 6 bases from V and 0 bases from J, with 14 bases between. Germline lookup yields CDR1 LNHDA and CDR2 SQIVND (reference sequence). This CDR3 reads CASSPAGVTNYGYTF. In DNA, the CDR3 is TGTGCCAGTAGCCCGGCAGGGGTTACTAACTATGGCTACACCTTC.

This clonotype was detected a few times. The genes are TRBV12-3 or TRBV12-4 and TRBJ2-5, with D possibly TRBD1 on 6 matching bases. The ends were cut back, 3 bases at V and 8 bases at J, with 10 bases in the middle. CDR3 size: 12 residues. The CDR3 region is CASSFTGNTQYF. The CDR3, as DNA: TGTGCCAGCAGTTTCACAGGGAACACCCAGTACTTC.

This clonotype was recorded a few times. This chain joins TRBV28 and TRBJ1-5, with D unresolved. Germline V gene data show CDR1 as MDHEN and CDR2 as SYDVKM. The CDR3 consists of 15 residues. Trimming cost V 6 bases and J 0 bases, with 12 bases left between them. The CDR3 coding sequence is TGTGCCAGCAGATCTCAGGCTATTAGCAATCAGCCCCAGCATTTT. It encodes CASRSQAISNQPQHF.

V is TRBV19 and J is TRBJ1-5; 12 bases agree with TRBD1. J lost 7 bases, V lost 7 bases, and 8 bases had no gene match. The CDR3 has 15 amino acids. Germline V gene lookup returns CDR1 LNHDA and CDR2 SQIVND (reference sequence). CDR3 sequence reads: CASNTGQGAGQPQHF. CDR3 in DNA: TGTGCCAGTAATACGGGACAGGGGGCAGGACAGCCCCAGCATTTT.

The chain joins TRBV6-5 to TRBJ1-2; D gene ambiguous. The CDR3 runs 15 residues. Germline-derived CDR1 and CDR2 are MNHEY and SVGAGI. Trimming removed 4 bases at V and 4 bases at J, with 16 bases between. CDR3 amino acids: CASSSRRRVPYGYTF. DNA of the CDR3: TGTGCCAGCAGTTCCCGCCGAAGGGTACCCTATGGCTACACCTTC.

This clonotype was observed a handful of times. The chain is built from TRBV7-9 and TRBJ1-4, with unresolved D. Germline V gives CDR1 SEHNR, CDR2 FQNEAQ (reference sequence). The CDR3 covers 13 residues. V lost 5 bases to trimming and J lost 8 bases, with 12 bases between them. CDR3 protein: CASSALIGEKLFF. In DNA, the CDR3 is TGTGCCAGCAGCGCACTGATCGGGGAAAAACTGTTTTTT.

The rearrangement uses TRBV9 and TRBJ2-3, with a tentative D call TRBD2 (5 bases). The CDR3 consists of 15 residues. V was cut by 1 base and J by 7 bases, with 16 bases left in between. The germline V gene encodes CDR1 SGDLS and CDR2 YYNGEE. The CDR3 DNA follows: TGTGCCAGCAGCGTATCAGCGGTTTGGCAGAATACGCAGTATTTT. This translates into CASSVSAVWQNTQYF.

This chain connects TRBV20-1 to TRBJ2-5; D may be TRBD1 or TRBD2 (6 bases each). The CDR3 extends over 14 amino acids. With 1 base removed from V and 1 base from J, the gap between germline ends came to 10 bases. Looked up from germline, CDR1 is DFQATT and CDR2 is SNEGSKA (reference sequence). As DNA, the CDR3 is TGCAGTGCTAGAGCAGGGGAGGTCCAAGAGACCCAGTACTTC. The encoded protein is CSARAGEVQETQYF.

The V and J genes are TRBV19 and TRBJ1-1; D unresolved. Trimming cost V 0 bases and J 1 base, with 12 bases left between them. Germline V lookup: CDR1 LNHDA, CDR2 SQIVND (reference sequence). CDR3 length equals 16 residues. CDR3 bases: TGTGCCAGTAGTATAGACCGCTTCGAGGGGAACACTGAAGCTTTCTTT. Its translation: CASSIDRFEGNTEAFF.

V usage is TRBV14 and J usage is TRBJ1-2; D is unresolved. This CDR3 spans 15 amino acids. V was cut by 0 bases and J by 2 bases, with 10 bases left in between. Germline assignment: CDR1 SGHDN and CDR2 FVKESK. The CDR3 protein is CASSQDATYNYGYTF. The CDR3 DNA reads TGTGCCAGCAGCCAAGATGCCACATACAACTATGGCTACACCTTC.

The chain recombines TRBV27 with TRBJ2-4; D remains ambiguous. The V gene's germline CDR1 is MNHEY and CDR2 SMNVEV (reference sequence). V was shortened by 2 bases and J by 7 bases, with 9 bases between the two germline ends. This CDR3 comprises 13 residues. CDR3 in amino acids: CASSLGQYNIQYF. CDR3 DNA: TGTGCCAGCAGTTTAGGGCAGTATAACATTCAGTACTTC.

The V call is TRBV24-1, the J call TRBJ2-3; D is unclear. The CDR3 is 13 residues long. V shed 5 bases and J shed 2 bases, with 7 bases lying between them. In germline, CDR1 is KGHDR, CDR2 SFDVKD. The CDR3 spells CATSGDDTDTQYF. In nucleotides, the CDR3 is TGTGCCACCAGTGGCGATGACACAGATACGCAGTATTTT.

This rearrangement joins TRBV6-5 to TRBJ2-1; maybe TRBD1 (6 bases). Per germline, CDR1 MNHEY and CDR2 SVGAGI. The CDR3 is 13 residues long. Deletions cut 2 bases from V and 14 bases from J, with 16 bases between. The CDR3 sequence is CASSYRDTAPKFF. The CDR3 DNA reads TGTGCCAGCAGTTACCGGGACACGGCTCCCAAGTTCTTC.

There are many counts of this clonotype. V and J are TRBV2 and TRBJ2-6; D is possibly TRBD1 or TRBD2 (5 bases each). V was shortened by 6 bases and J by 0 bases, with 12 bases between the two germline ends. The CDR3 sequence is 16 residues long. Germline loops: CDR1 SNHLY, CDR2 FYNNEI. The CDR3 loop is CASSWDGHSGANVLTF. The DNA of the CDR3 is TGTGCCAGCAGCTGGGACGGACACTCTGGGGCCAACGTCCTGACTTTC.

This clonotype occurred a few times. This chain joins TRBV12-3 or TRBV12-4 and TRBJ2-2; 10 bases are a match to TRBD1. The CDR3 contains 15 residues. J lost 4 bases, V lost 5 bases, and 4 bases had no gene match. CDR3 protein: CASSHRTGGTGELFF. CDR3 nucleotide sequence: TGTGCCAGCAGTCACCGGACAGGGGGCACCGGGGAGCTGTTTTTT.

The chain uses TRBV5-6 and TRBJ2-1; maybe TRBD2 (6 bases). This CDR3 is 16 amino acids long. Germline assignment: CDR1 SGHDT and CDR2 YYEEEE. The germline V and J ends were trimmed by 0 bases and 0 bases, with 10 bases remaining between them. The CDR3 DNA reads TGTGCCAGCAGCTTGGTGGGACTTGGCTCCTACAATGAGCAGTTCTTC. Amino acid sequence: CASSLVGLGSYNEQFF.

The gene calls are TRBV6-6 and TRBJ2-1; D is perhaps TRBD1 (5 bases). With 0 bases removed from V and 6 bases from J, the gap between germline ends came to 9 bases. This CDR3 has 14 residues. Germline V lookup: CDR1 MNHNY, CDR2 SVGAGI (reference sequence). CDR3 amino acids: CASSYSAGFNEQFF. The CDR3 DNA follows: TGTGCCAGCAGTTACTCTGCAGGGTTCAATGAGCAGTTCTTC.

The CDR3 nucleotides read TGTGCCAGCAGCTTAGAAGGTGCCCCTTCCTACGAGCAGTACTTC. Protein: CASSLEGAPSYEQYF. The chain couples TRBV11-2 to TRBJ2-7; no clear D. V lost 0 bases to trimming and J lost 1 base, with 10 bases between them. This CDR3 comprises 15 residues. From germline, CDR1 is SGHAT and CDR2 FQNNGV.